These 27 T cell receptor beta chains originate from one sample sequenced in a study of cytomegalovirus exposure and HLA in healthy donors. The PCR made use of 60 Vbeta and 13 Jbeta primers. The table came from immunoSEQ multiplex PCR; TCRdb's copy has only in-frame clones and leaves some out. The sample lists hundreds of thousands of clones, about 80% occurring once. Sequencing was done on a sample of PBMCs. The receptors were sampled from a middle-aged man in good health and CMV-seropositive.

V usage is TRBV11-1 and J usage is TRBJ1-1, with 7 nucleotides matching TRBD1. V was pared by 5 bases and J by 3 bases, with 15 bases of the junction left unmatched. The CDR3 has 17 amino acids. Germline V gives CDR1 SGHAT, CDR2 FQDESV (reference sequence). CDR3 nucleotides: TGTGCCAGCAGCCCCCTAGGGATAAGGGGGCGAGACACTGAAGCTTTCTTT. Translated: CASSPLGIRGRDTEAFF.

This rearrangement joins TRBV30 to TRBJ2-3; 8 bases are a match to TRBD1. V dropped 1 base and J dropped 5; count of bases not matched to a gene: 5. Germline V gives CDR1 GTSNPN, CDR2 SVGIG (reference sequence). CDR3 length equals 14 residues. The DNA for the CDR3 is TGTGCCTGGAGTGAAGGAACAGGGGGAGATACGCAGTATTTT. Translating gives CAWSEGTGGDTQYF. The full variable domain, its missing parts supplied by reference TRBV30 and TRBJ2-3, is SQTIHQWPATLVQPVGSPLSLECTVEGTSNPNLYWYRQAAGRGLQLLFYSVGIGQISSEVPQNLSASRPQDRQFILSSKKLLLSDSGFYLCAWSEGTGGDTQYFGPGTRLTVL.

This clone was seen only a few times. The chain carries TRBV5-1 and TRBJ1-5; D remains ambiguous. Deletions cut 0 bases from V and 1 base from J, with 8 bases between. The CDR3 loop spans 15 amino acids. CDR1 is SGHRS and CDR2 is YFSETQ in the germline V gene. The CDR3 protein is CASSLEPGSNQPQHF. The CDR3 nucleotides read TGCGCCAGCAGCTTGGAACCGGGGAGCAATCAGCCCCAGCATTTT.

J is TRBJ1-1 and V is TRBV5-1; weak D call: TRBD1 (6 bases). This CDR3 is built from 13 residues. V gave up 3 bases and J gave up 5 bases, with 11 bases separating them. Germline-derived CDR1 and CDR2 are SGHRS and YFSETQ. The CDR3 nucleotides are TGCGCCAGCAGCTCACAGGGACGTACTGAAGCTTTCTTT. It translates to CASSSQGRTEAFF. The variable domain in full, completed from reference TRBV5-1 and TRBJ1-1, reads KAGVTQTPRYLIKTRGQQVTLSCSPISGHRSVSWYQQTPGQGLQFLFEYFSETQRNKGNFPGRFSGRQFSNSRSEMNVSTLELGDSALYLCASSSQGRTEAFFGQGTRLTVV.

This chain joins TRBV30 and TRBJ2-1, with 10 bases identical to TRBD2. The germline V gene encodes CDR1 GTSNPN and CDR2 SVGIG (reference sequence). J gave up 3 bases and V 0 bases, and 5 bases lay outside the gene matches. The CDR3 is 16 amino acids. CDR3 amino acids: CAWSVRASGSYNEQFF. CDR3 coding DNA: TGTGCCTGGAGTGTACGGGCTAGCGGGAGCTACAATGAGCAGTTCTTC.

V and J are TRBV6-6 and TRBJ1-2; no firm D call. In germline, CDR1 is MNHNY, CDR2 SVGAGI (reference sequence). Trimming stripped 10 bases from V and 4 bases from J, with 10 bases between. The CDR3 length is 11 residues. DNA of the CDR3: TGTGCCACCGGGTCCCTCTATGGCTACACCTTC. This codes for CATGSLYGYTF.

This clone was detected only a few times. The CDR3 here is CASSESGTGSTDTQYF. As DNA, the CDR3 is TGCGCCAGCAGTGAGTCGGGGACAGGGAGCACAGATACGCAGTATTTT. The chain employs TRBV10-1 and TRBJ2-3; 9 bases map to TRBD1. Germline loops: CDR1 WNHNN, CDR2 SYGVQD (reference sequence). The CDR3 sequence is 16 residues long. J gave up 0 bases and V 0 bases, and 1 base lay outside the gene matches.

The chain has TRBV19 and TRBJ1-1, with D possibly matching TRBD1 (5 bases). V dropped 10 bases and J dropped 4 bases, with 16 bases sitting between them. Germline CDR1 LNHDA, CDR2 SQIVND (reference sequence). The CDR3 extends over 13 amino acids. The CDR3 loop is CATRKSGGTEAFF. The DNA of the CDR3 is TGTGCCACCCGTAAGAGCGGGGGCACTGAAGCTTTCTTT.

The chain combines TRBV27 with TRBJ1-1, with 7 bases that match TRBD1. The CDR3 contains 14 residues. Per the germline V gene, CDR1 is MNHEY and CDR2 is SMNVEV (reference sequence). Trimming took 4 bases from V and 1 from J; bases not matched to a gene: 3. The CDR3 sequence is CASSWAGGNTEAFF. For the CDR3, the DNA is TGTGCCAGCAGTTGGGCAGGGGGGAACACTGAAGCTTTCTTT.

Turning to this clone: Mismatch with germline at one junction end may stem from a read error. The CDR3: CVSIRQGPGDTEAFF. The CDR3 DNA reads as TGTGTCAGCATTCGACAGGGACCGGGAGACACTGAAGCTTTCTTT. The rearrangement uses TRBV2 and TRBJ1-1; 7 nucleotides align to TRBD1. In germline, CDR1 is SNHLY, CDR2 FYNNEI. CDR3 size: 15 residues.

Note on this clone: The identical CDR3 is also encoded by other nucleotide sequences in the sample. The chain links TRBV5-1 to TRBJ1-1, with D possibly matching TRBD1 (6 bases). The germline V gene encodes CDR1 SGHRS and CDR2 YFSETQ. V lost 0 bases and J 1 base, leaving 10 bases between the germline ends. The CDR3 extends over 15 amino acids. The CDR3 DNA is TGCGCCAGCAGCTTGGTGGGGACACCGAACACTGAAGCTTTCTTT. Amino acid sequence: CASSLVGTPNTEAFF.

This clone was seen only once. The chain uses TRBV27 and TRBJ2-3; D gene unclear. The germline gives CDR1 MNHEY, CDR2 SMNVEV (reference sequence). The CDR3 has 11 residues. With 5 bases removed from V and 5 bases from J, the gap between germline ends came to 5 bases. DNA of the CDR3: TGTGCCAGCAGTCCGGGAGATACGCAGTATTTT. Its protein is CASSPGDTQYF.

The rearrangement joins TRBV5-8 to TRBJ2-1, with 8 bases that match TRBD2. Germline CDR1 reads SGHTS; CDR2 reads YDEGEE. This CDR3 comprises 14 residues. Unmatched junction bases numbered 3, after V lost 6 bases and J lost 1 base. The CDR3 here is CASMVAGSYNEQFF. The CDR3 DNA reads TGTGCCAGCATGGTAGCGGGATCCTACAATGAGCAGTTCTTC.

This clone was found a few times. The rearrangement uses TRBV4-1 and TRBJ2-1; tentatively, D is TRBD2 (7 bases). Trimming removed 4 bases at V and 0 bases at J, with 16 bases between. The CDR3 runs to 17 residues. Germline V lookup: CDR1 MGHRA, CDR2 YSYEKL. The DNA of the CDR3 is TGCGCCAGCAGCCCCTATGGGGGGGCACCCTCCTACAATGAGCAGTTCTTC. Protein product: CASSPYGGAPSYNEQFF.

CDR3 nucleotides: TGTGCCAGCAGCATGCAGACAGGGGGTAACTATGGCTACACCTTC. Protein product: CASSMQTGGNYGYTF. This chain connects TRBV5-4 to TRBJ1-2; TRBD1 agrees at 9 bases. The trim removed 4 bases at V and 1 base at J, leaving 5 bases unmatched. The CDR3 totals 15 residues. The germline V gene encodes CDR1 SGHNT and CDR2 YYREEE (reference sequence).

This chain connects TRBV7-9 to TRBJ1-1; D not resolved. CDR1 SEHNR and CDR2 FQNEAQ come from the germline V gene (reference sequence). This CDR3 comprises 16 residues. The germline V and J ends were trimmed by 4 bases and 1 base, with 16 bases remaining between them. CDR3 sequence reads: CASSSGGGLGNTEAFF. CDR3 sequence (DNA): TGTGCCAGCAGCTCCGGAGGAGGATTAGGGAACACTGAAGCTTTCTTT.

This chain joins TRBV7-9 and TRBJ2-1; D not resolved. This CDR3 has 12 residues. Trimming took 4 bases from V and 5 from J, leaving 6 bases between them. Germline-derived CDR1 and CDR2 are SEHNR and FQNEAQ (reference sequence). DNA for the CDR3: TGTGCCAGCAGCTATACTCACAATGAGCAGTTCTTC. This sequence encodes CASSYTHNEQFF.

The chain employs TRBV5-8 and TRBJ1-3; TRBD1 is a possible D gene (6 bases). Per germline, CDR1 SGHTS and CDR2 YDEGEE. V was shortened by 1 base and J by 1 base, with 21 bases between the two germline ends. The CDR3 has 19 residues. CDR3: CASSLLYAGVVGSGNTIYF. The CDR3 coding sequence is TGTGCCAGCAGCTTGCTGTATGCAGGGGTCGTCGGGTCTGGAAACACCATATATTTT.

The rearrangement joins TRBV6-5 to TRBJ2-7; no clear D. Trimming cost V 2 bases and J 1 base, with 6 bases left between them. CDR1 and CDR2 from the germline V gene are MNHEY and SVGAGI. CDR3 length: 13 residues. CDR3 sequence (DNA): TGTGCCAGCAGTTACAATCCATCCTACGAGCAGTACTTC. Translated, it gives CASSYNPSYEQYF.

V is TRBV27 and J is TRBJ2-7; TRBD2 matches 7 bases. The germline V gene encodes CDR1 MNHEY and CDR2 SMNVEV (reference sequence). The CDR3 consists of 13 residues. V lost 6 bases, J lost 4 bases, and 6 bases stayed unmatched. The CDR3: CASSRGEGYEQYF. The CDR3 nucleotides read TGTGCCAGCAGCCGGGGGGAGGGGTACGAGCAGTACTTC.

The rearrangement joins TRBV5-1 to TRBJ2-1, with 7 bases matching TRBD2. Germline lookup yields CDR1 SGHRS and CDR2 YFSETQ. This CDR3 comprises 14 residues. J gave up 7 bases and V 7 bases, and 11 bases lay outside the gene matches. CDR3 sequence (DNA): TGCGCCAGCGATGCTCGGGGGGAAAAAAATGAGCAGTTCTTC. Translated, it gives CASDARGEKNEQFF.

The J gene is TRBJ2-4, the V gene TRBV6-5; 8 nucleotides match TRBD1. Germline V gene data show CDR1 as MNHEY and CDR2 as SVGAGI. This CDR3 comprises 14 residues. Trimming removed 7 bases from V and 8 bases from J; junction bases left unmatched: 10. In DNA form, the CDR3 reads TGTGCCAGCATGACAGGGGCGGCGAGGGACATTCAGTACTTC. It is translated as CASMTGAARDIQYF.

This clone was seen only a few times. The chain is built from TRBV27 and TRBJ1-2, with 7 nucleotides matching TRBD1. Trimming removed 2 bases from V and 3 bases from J; junction bases left unmatched: 3. CDR3 length equals 14 residues. Germline V gene sequence: CDR1 MNHEY, CDR2 SMNVEV (reference sequence). For the CDR3, the DNA is TGTGCCAGCAGTTTAAGGCAGGGGGACTATGGCTACACCTTC. Translation: CASSLRQGDYGYTF.

This clone has a single count. The chain couples TRBV4-2 to TRBJ1-4; unclear D gene. The CDR3 has 15 amino acids. Trimming stripped 1 base from V and 3 bases from J, with 9 bases between. Germline V gene sequence: CDR1 LGHNA, CDR2 YNFKEQ. Here the CDR3 reads CASSQVEQPNEKLFF. The CDR3 region has the DNA TGTGCCAGCAGCCAAGTGGAGCAGCCTAATGAAAAACTGTTTTTT.

This clone has just a few counts. The chain recombines TRBV19 with TRBJ1-5; TRBD1 might be the D (6 bases). Trimming pared 5 bases from V and 3 bases from J, leaving 20 bases between. The germline V gene has CDR1 LNHDA and CDR2 SQIVND (reference sequence). The CDR3 contains 17 residues. CDR3: CASSSQAGARHNQPQHF. In DNA form, the CDR3 reads TGTGCCAGTAGTTCCCAAGCGGGGGCCAGGCACAATCAGCCCCAGCATTTT.

This clone appeared once. The genes are TRBV7-8 and TRBJ2-3, with D possibly being TRBD2 (6 bases). This CDR3 comprises 15 residues. Germline loops: CDR1 SGHVS, CDR2 FQNEAQ. Trimming shortened V by 6 bases and J by 2 bases, and 15 bases separated the two germline ends. The CDR3 nucleotides are TGTGCCAGCAGAGAGCGAGCGGGCGTCACAGATACGCAGTATTTT. Encoded protein: CASRERAGVTDTQYF.

The V gene is TRBV5-1, the J gene TRBJ2-3, with TRBD2 identical over 12 bases. Trimming at V came to 4 bases and at J to 5 bases, leaving 2 bases not matched to a gene. In germline, CDR1 is SGHRS, CDR2 YFSETQ. The CDR3 runs to 14 residues. Here the CDR3 reads CASSAGLAGDTQYF. DNA for the CDR3: TGCGCCAGCAGCGCGGGACTAGCGGGAGATACGCAGTATTTT. Using reference TRBV5-1 and TRBJ2-3 for the parts outside the CDR3, the full variable domain is KAGVTQTPRYLIKTRGQQVTLSCSPISGHRSVSWYQQTPGQGLQFLFEYFSETQRNKGNFPGRFSGRQFSNSRSEMNVSTLELGDSALYLCASSAGLAGDTQYFGPGTRLTVL.